This TCR beta chain was sequenced during a study of blood T cell repertoires in COVID-19. Overall study: COVID-19 samples collected from the United States, Italy and Spain covered acute and convalescent phases. PBMCs, B-cell-depleted T cells, or T cells provided the cDNA or gDNA that made up the material.

The CDR3 is 18 residues long. V dropped 3 bases and J dropped 4; count of bases not matched to a gene: 13. Germline CDR1 SGDLS, CDR2 YYNGEE. Original methodology: Amplification of reference gene primers was used by the study to estimate nucleated cell counts. Produced via immunoSEQ multiplex PCR; TCRdb's table is partial and in-frame only. V and J calls plus clone size are reproduced from that table; the DNA served to infer D and trimming. The sample holds about 83,000 clones, about 83% seen once. This clonotype originated in a middle-aged man with active COVID-19. The chain couples TRBV9 to TRBJ2-6, with 7 nucleotides matching TRBD1. The sequenced sample consisted of peripheral blood. CDR3 protein: CASSGSGTALSGANVLTF. The CDR3 DNA reads TGTGCCAGCAGCGGTTCCGGGACAGCCCTCTCAGGGGCCAACGTCCTGACTTTC.